This is a list of T cell receptor beta chains from one sample in a study of CD8 T cells in Susac syndrome. MiXCR, run by TCRdb on the immunoSEQ multiplex PCR reads, gives a single entry per CDR3 protein. The sample carries 150,000 to 200,000 distinct CDR3 sequences, roughly 90% recorded once. The sequenced sample consisted of CD4+ T cells from PBMCs. The receptors shown here come from a human donor with Susac syndrome. CDR3s include the opening cysteine and the closing phenylalanine or tryptophan. Fields, in order: V gene, J gene, clone size, D gene, CDR3 protein, CDR3 DNA. The D gene is left open where the match is weak. The size entry is marked missing in some rows and otherwise reads once, few, many or a size class.

V gene: TRBV12-3/TRBV12-4
J gene: TRBJ1-5
clone size: .
D gene: TRBD1
CDR3 protein: CASSGRDRGQRPQHF
CDR3 DNA: TGTGCCAGCAGTGGACGGGACAGGGGGCAACGGCCCCAGCATTTT

V gene: TRBV4-1
J gene: TRBJ1-6
clone size: .
D gene: .
CDR3 protein: CASSPSGPPSSYNSPLHF
CDR3 DNA: TGCGCCAGCAGCCCAAGCGGGCCTCCGAGCTCCTATAATTCACCCCTCCACTTT

V gene: TRBV28
J gene: TRBJ2-1
clone size: .
D gene: TRBD2
CDR3 protein: CASRVRASGEVYNEQFF
CDR3 DNA: TGTGCCAGCAGGGTAAGGGCTAGCGGAGAAGTCTACAATGAGCAGTTCTTC

V gene: TRBV6-5
J gene: TRBJ2-1
clone size: .
D gene: .
CDR3 protein: CASSKTTSVDEQFF
CDR3 DNA: TGTGCCAGCAGCAAGACTACCTCGGTGGATGAGCAGTTCTTC

V gene: TRBV5-1
J gene: TRBJ1-2
clone size: few
D gene: TRBD1
CDR3 protein: CASSRGDSPGGDYGYTF
CDR3 DNA: TGCGCCAGCAGCCGTGGGGACAGTCCTGGCGGGGACTATGGCTACACCTTC

V gene: TRBV2
J gene: TRBJ2-2
clone size: .
D gene: TRBD2
CDR3 protein: CASSEGGSDTGELFF
CDR3 DNA: TGTGCCAGCAGTGAGGGGGGGAGTGACACCGGGGAGCTGTTTTTT

V gene: TRBV5-6
J gene: TRBJ2-5
clone size: .
D gene: TRBD1
CDR3 protein: CASSLVGTGLETQYF
CDR3 DNA: TGTGCCAGCAGCTTGGTGGGGACAGGGTTGGAGACCCAGTACTTC

V gene: TRBV6-5
J gene: TRBJ2-1
clone size: .
D gene: TRBD2
CDR3 protein: CASSYSWGGVSSSEQFF
CDR3 DNA: TGTGCCAGCAGTTACTCGTGGGGGGGTGTTTCATCGAGTGAGCAGTTCTTC

V gene: TRBV19
J gene: TRBJ1-5
clone size: .
D gene: .
CDR3 protein: CASSTGRAEGNQPQHF
CDR3 DNA: TGTGCCAGTAGTACGGGCAGGGCCGAGGGCAATCAGCCCCAGCATTTT

V gene: TRBV7-2
J gene: TRBJ1-3
clone size: .
D gene: TRBD1
CDR3 protein: CASSYTGTGHGNTIYF
CDR3 DNA: TGTGCCAGCAGTTATACCGGGACAGGGCATGGAAACACCATATATTTT

V gene: TRBV7-8
J gene: TRBJ1-2
clone size: .
D gene: TRBD1
CDR3 protein: CASSPRQGHYGYTF
CDR3 DNA: TGTGCCAGCAGCCCGAGACAGGGACACTATGGCTACACCTTC

V gene: TRBV28
J gene: TRBJ1-1
clone size: .
D gene: .
CDR3 protein: CASRSITEAFF
CDR3 DNA: TGTGCCAGCAGGTCCATCACTGAAGCTTTCTTT

V gene: TRBV9
J gene: TRBJ2-3
clone size: .
D gene: TRBD2
CDR3 protein: CASREGTSGSADTQYF
CDR3 DNA: TGTGCCAGCAGAGAGGGGACTAGCGGGAGTGCAGATACGCAGTATTTT

V gene: TRBV30
J gene: TRBJ2-7
clone size: once
D gene: .
CDR3 protein: CAWSVGGKSYEQYF
CDR3 DNA: TGTGCCTGGAGTGTGGGCGGTAAATCCTACGAGCAGTACTTC

V gene: TRBV28
J gene: TRBJ2-5
clone size: .
D gene: .
CDR3 protein: CASTRGTLTSETQYF
CDR3 DNA: TGTGCCAGCACCCGGGGGACCCTGACCTCGGAGACCCAGTACTTC

V gene: TRBV29-1
J gene: TRBJ1-1
clone size: .
D gene: .
CDR3 protein: CSVEGLNTEAFF
CDR3 DNA: TGCAGCGTTGAGGGATTAAACACTGAAGCTTTCTTT

V gene: TRBV30
J gene: TRBJ2-7
clone size: .
D gene: .
CDR3 protein: CAWSANPVPQQYF
CDR3 DNA: TGTGCCTGGAGTGCAAACCCCGTCCCCCAGCAGTACTTC

V gene: TRBV4-1
J gene: TRBJ1-2
clone size: .
D gene: TRBD1
CDR3 protein: CASSHSTGGNYGYTF
CDR3 DNA: TGCGCCAGCAGCCACTCGACAGGGGGCAACTATGGCTACACCTTC

V gene: TRBV12-3/TRBV12-4
J gene: TRBJ2-4
clone size: .
D gene: TRBD2
CDR3 protein: CASDDGRGAKNIQYF
CDR3 DNA: TGTGCCAGCGACGACGGGAGGGGAGCCAAAAACATTCAGTACTTC

V gene: TRBV4-1
J gene: TRBJ2-7
clone size: .
D gene: TRBD2
CDR3 protein: CASSQDPGTRPYEQYF
CDR3 DNA: TGCGCCAGCAGCCAAGATCCCGGGACTAGACCCTACGAGCAGTACTTC

V gene: TRBV6-6
J gene: TRBJ2-4
clone size: .
D gene: .
CDR3 protein: CASSPWTLETKNIQYF
CDR3 DNA: TGTGCCAGCAGTCCATGGACCCTGGAAACCAAAAACATTCAGTACTTC

V gene: TRBV28
J gene: TRBJ2-3
clone size: .
D gene: TRBD1
CDR3 protein: CASSTEDRATTDTQYF
CDR3 DNA: TGTGCCAGCAGTACCGAGGACAGGGCCACCACAGATACGCAGTATTTT

V gene: TRBV7-9
J gene: TRBJ2-1
clone size: .
D gene: .
CDR3 protein: CASSLGLLSSYNEQFF
CDR3 DNA: TGTGCCAGCAGCTTAGGTCTCCTGAGCTCCTACAATGAGCAGTTCTTC

V gene: TRBV12-3/TRBV12-4
J gene: TRBJ1-2
clone size: once
D gene: .
CDR3 protein: CASSFSLGGYTF
CDR3 DNA: TGTGCCAGCAGTTTTTCGCTCGGGGGCTACACCTTC